The 23 T cell receptor beta chains below were found in one sample sequenced in a study of control samples from healthy donors and cancer patients. Data came from immunoSEQ multiplex PCR; TCRdb stores just in-frame clones and leaves some out. Among tens of thousands of clones listed, approximately 79% were seen once. Sequenced: PBMCs. Every receptor here comes from a man in his 60s with head and neck cancer.

The chain joins TRBV7-3 to TRBJ1-1, with D possibly TRBD1 on 5 matching bases. Per the germline V gene, CDR1 is SGHTA and CDR2 is FQGTGA. The V gene lost 2 bases and the J gene lost 7 bases, with 17 bases spanning the gap. This CDR3 spans 15 amino acids. CDR3 nucleotide sequence: TGTGCCAGCAGCTTAGACGCGGGGGGTGATAGTGAAGCTTTCTTT. Residues: CASSLDAGGDSEAFF.

The chain links TRBV7-9 to TRBJ1-5, with D perhaps matching TRBD1 (6 bases). In germline, CDR1 is SEHNR, CDR2 FQNEAQ (reference sequence). The CDR3 runs to 13 residues. V lost 3 bases, J lost 5 bases, and 8 bases lay in between. The CDR3 nucleotides read TGTGCCAGCAGCTTGGGGGCCGATCAGCCCCAGCATTTT. As protein: CASSLGADQPQHF.

This chain uses TRBV29-1 with TRBJ1-2; 7 nucleotides align to TRBD1. Germline V gives CDR1 SQVTM, CDR2 ANQGSEA. This CDR3 spans 16 amino acids. V shed 6 bases and J 5 bases; nucleotides not matched to a gene: 18. The CDR3 DNA sequence: TGCAGCGTCCCCGGGACAGACCCACAGGCTCAGTATGGCTACACCTTC. Protein: CSVPGTDPQAQYGYTF.

The rearrangement uses TRBV6-4 and TRBJ2-7; TRBD2 matches at 15 bases. Unmatched junction bases numbered 17, after V lost 9 bases and J lost 2 bases. The length of the CDR3 is 19 residues. The germline V gene has CDR1 MRHNA and CDR2 SNTAGT. CDR3 residues: CASTRWTSGRARETYEQYF. CDR3 sequence (DNA): TGTGCCAGTACCCGTTGGACTAGCGGGAGGGCCAGAGAAACCTACGAGCAGTACTTC.

This rearrangement joins TRBV28 to TRBJ1-1, with a tentative D call TRBD1 (5 bases). V was cut by 6 bases and J by 5 bases, with 10 bases left in between. Germline CDR1 is MDHEN and CDR2 is SYDVKM. CDR3 length equals 12 residues. For the CDR3, the DNA is TGTGCCAGCAGCTCCCAGGGAACTGAAGCTTTCTTT. Translating gives CASSSQGTEAFF. Together with reference TRBV28 and TRBJ1-1, the CDR3 gives the full variable domain: DVKVTQSSRYLVKRTGEKVFLECVQDMDHENMFWYRQDPGLGLRLIYFSYDVKMKEKGDIPEGYSVSREKKERFSLILESASTNQTSMYLCASSSQGTEAFFGQGTRLTVV.

This chain joins TRBV10-1 and TRBJ1-1; perhaps TRBD1 as D (5 bases). The germline CDR1 and CDR2 sequences are WNHNN and SYGVQD (reference sequence). The CDR3 is 13 residues long. Trimming shortened V by 4 bases and J by 10 bases, and 16 bases separated the two germline ends. In DNA form, the CDR3 reads TGCGCCAGCAGTGGTCGTTTCAGGGTTTTAGCTTTCTTT. Translating gives CASSGRFRVLAFF.

The CDR3: CASSFSNSPLHF. The CDR3 bases are TGTGCCAGCAGTTTTAGTAATTCACCCCTCCACTTT. The rearrangement joins TRBV28 to TRBJ1-6; no clear D gene. CDR3 length: 12 amino acids. Germline assignment: CDR1 MDHEN and CDR2 SYDVKM. Trimming stripped 3 bases from V and 6 bases from J, with 3 bases between.

The chain joins TRBV28 to TRBJ1-6; D is unresolved. The V and J ends lost 8 bases and 8 bases respectively, with 13 bases between them. The CDR3 loop spans 13 amino acids. Germline V gives CDR1 MDHEN, CDR2 SYDVKM. The CDR3 DNA is TGTGCCAGCCGCGGGCAAGAGTATTCACCCCTCCACTTT. Amino acids: CASRGQEYSPLHF.

The CDR3 coding sequence is TGTGCCAGCAGCGACACAGGGGGAAACGAGCAGTACTTC. It yields the protein CASSDTGGNEQYF. The chain uses TRBV9 and TRBJ2-7, with 8 bases that match TRBD1. The CDR3 consists of 13 residues. In germline, CDR1 is SGDLS, CDR2 YYNGEE. V lost 3 bases, J lost 5 bases, and 4 bases stayed unmatched.

The rearrangement joins TRBV5-1 to TRBJ2-1; tentatively, D is TRBD2 (6 bases). Germline V lookup: CDR1 SGHRS, CDR2 YFSETQ. CDR3 length equals 17 residues. Between the trimmed V and J ends, which lost 4 bases and 2 bases, there was a span of 19 bases. The CDR3 sequence: CASSQPLRELTYNEQFF. The CDR3 nucleotides read TGCGCCAGCAGCCAGCCTCTTCGGGAGTTGACCTACAATGAGCAGTTCTTC.

The chain joins TRBV27 to TRBJ1-1, with D perhaps matching TRBD1 (6 bases). In germline, CDR1 is MNHEY, CDR2 SMNVEV (reference sequence). CDR3 length equals 11 residues. Between the trimmed V and J ends, which lost 6 bases and 7 bases, there was a span of 9 bases. This CDR3 is CASRQGIEAFF. In DNA form, the CDR3 reads TGTGCCAGCAGACAGGGAATTGAAGCTTTCTTT.

The chain couples TRBV27 to TRBJ2-2; D is uncertain. Trimming removed 9 bases from V and 4 bases from J, with 6 bases in between. The length of the CDR3 is 11 residues. Germline V gene data show CDR1 as MNHEY and CDR2 as SMNVEV (reference sequence). The CDR3 region is CASWGTGELFF. Here the CDR3 DNA reads TGTGCCAGTTGGGGCACCGGGGAGCTGTTTTTT.

The CDR3 sequence is CASSARAGQGGLGYEQYF. CDR3 DNA: TGTGCCAGCAGCGCACGTGCGGGACAGGGAGGGTTGGGGTACGAGCAGTACTTC. J is TRBJ2-7 and V is TRBV11-2; 9 nucleotides align to TRBD1. Unmatched junction bases numbered 18, after V lost 5 bases and J lost 4 bases. There are 18 residues in the CDR3. Germline values: CDR1 SGHAT, CDR2 FQNNGV.

V gene TRBV27 combines with J gene TRBJ2-7; D possibly corresponds to TRBD2 (6 bases). The CDR3 sequence is 14 residues long. Germline V gene sequence: CDR1 MNHEY, CDR2 SMNVEV (reference sequence). Trimming pared 2 bases from V and 1 base from J, leaving 9 bases between. CDR3 coding DNA: TGTGCCAGCAGTTTACGGGGGTTATCCTACGAGCAGTACTTC. Translating gives CASSLRGLSYEQYF.

This clone is medium-sized. The rearrangement joins TRBV24-1 to TRBJ2-3; 8 positions match TRBD2. V was clipped by 6 bases and J by 3 bases; unmatched bases: 4. The CDR3 runs to 14 residues. CDR1 and CDR2 from the germline V gene are KGHDR and SFDVKD. Written as DNA, the CDR3 is TGTGCCACCAGTTCTTTAGCGGGGACAGATACGCAGTATTTT. It translates to CATSSLAGTDTQYF.

This CDR3 is CASTTWNSPLHF. DNA for the CDR3: TGTGCCAGCACCACGTGGAATTCACCCCTCCACTTT. The rearrangement links TRBV18 to TRBJ1-6; D is unclear. CDR3 size: 12 residues. The germline gives CDR1 KGHSH, CDR2 LQKENI. V gave up 8 bases and J gave up 7 bases, with 9 bases separating them.

The rearrangement links TRBV18 to TRBJ1-1; 7 nucleotides align to TRBD1. V lost 1 base to trimming and J lost 0 bases; unmatched junction nucleotides: 2. This CDR3 has 15 amino acids. Germline assignment: CDR1 KGHSH and CDR2 LQKENI. The CDR3 DNA is TGTGCCAGCTCACCACAGGGGGCGCTGAACACTGAAGCTTTCTTT. Amino acid sequence: CASSPQGALNTEAFF.

The chain is built from TRBV24-1 and TRBJ1-2, with TRBD1 matching 9 bases. The CDR3 is 16 residues long. Germline values: CDR1 KGHDR, CDR2 SFDVKD. The V segment lost 2 bases and the J segment 4 bases; nucleotides outside the gene matches: 7. Here the CDR3 reads CATSDSPGQGVYGYTF. The CDR3 DNA reads as TGTGCCACCAGTGATTCCCCGGGACAGGGCGTCTATGGCTACACCTTC.

The CDR3 sequence: CASSMRGSGITDTQYF. CDR3 DNA: TGTGCCAGTAGTATGAGGGGAAGCGGGATAACAGATACGCAGTATTTT. J is TRBJ2-3 and V is TRBV19; 7 bases map to TRBD2. Germline V gene lookup returns CDR1 LNHDA and CDR2 SQIVND (reference sequence). Germline trimming cut 3 bases from V and 3 bases from J; bases unmatched to any gene: 9. The CDR3 is made up of 16 amino acids.

This chain links TRBV6-5 with TRBJ2-1; 8 nucleotides match TRBD2. This CDR3 spans 16 amino acids. The V gene end was trimmed by 0 bases and the J gene end by 1 base; junction bases not matched to a gene: 2. The germline gives CDR1 MNHEY, CDR2 SVGAGI. Written as DNA, the CDR3 is TGTGCCAGCAGTTACTCGAGCGGGGGATCCTACAATGAGCAGTTCTTC. It encodes CASSYSSGGSYNEQFF.

There are a few counts of this clone. V usage is TRBV9 and J usage is TRBJ2-7, with 9 bases fitting TRBD1. The CDR3 spans 15 residues. V was clipped by 0 bases and J by 6 bases; unmatched bases: 7. The V gene's germline CDR1 is SGDLS and CDR2 YYNGEE. The CDR3 nucleotides read TGTGCCAGCAGCGTAGAGACGGGACAGGGAAGCGAGCAGTACTTC. Translation: CASSVETGQGSEQYF.

This clone was observed a handful of times. The chain is built from TRBV7-2 and TRBJ2-5, with a weak D call TRBD1 (6 bases). Germline CDR1 and CDR2: SGHTA and FQGNSA. CDR3 size: 16 residues. V was clipped by 5 bases and J by 3 bases, with 19 bases between them. The CDR3 nucleotides read TGTGCCAGCAGCCTACCTCCGGGACACACGAAAGAGACCCAGTACTTC. It specifies CASSLPPGHTKETQYF.

The genes are TRBV24-1 and TRBJ2-1; tentative D call: TRBD1 (6 bases). CDR3 length: 15 residues. Germline CDR1 KGHDR, CDR2 SFDVKD. V dropped 8 bases and J dropped 6 bases, with 19 bases sitting between them. CDR3 bases: TGTGCCACCATGGCCCCTAAACAGGGTGTCAATGAGCAGTTCTTC. It is translated as CATMAPKQGVNEQFF.